Below, 18 T cell receptor beta chains from the same sample are listed, as sequenced in a study of blood T cell repertoires in COVID-19. Data came from immunoSEQ multiplex PCR; TCRdb stores just in-frame clones and leaves some out. The sample lists 250,000 to 350,000 clones; 90% were seen once. The sequenced material came from peripheral blood. The receptors originated from a woman in her 30s with COVID-19, enrolled during active disease.

The chain uses TRBV5-1 and TRBJ2-1, with TRBD2 matching 10 bases. In germline, CDR1 is SGHRS, CDR2 YFSETQ. The CDR3 covers 16 residues. With 0 bases clipped from V and 3 bases from J, the junction kept 3 bases outside the gene matches. This chain's CDR3 is CASSLGLAGVYNEQFF. The CDR3 coding sequence is TGCGCCAGCAGCTTGGGGCTAGCGGGAGTCTACAATGAGCAGTTCTTC.

V is TRBV30 and J is TRBJ1-1; tentative D call: TRBD1 (5 bases). Germline lookup yields CDR1 GTSNPN and CDR2 SVGIG (reference sequence). The CDR3 covers 15 residues. V was cut by 1 base and J by 0 bases, with 12 bases left in between. The CDR3 DNA sequence: TGTGCCTGGAGTGGTCCCCGGGGGATGAACACTGAAGCTTTCTTT. This codes for CAWSGPRGMNTEAFF. Full variable domain (missing parts from reference TRBV30 and TRBJ1-1): SQTIHQWPATLVQPVGSPLSLECTVEGTSNPNLYWYRQAAGRGLQLLFYSVGIGQISSEVPQNLSASRPQDRQFILSSKKLLLSDSGFYLCAWSGPRGMNTEAFFGQGTRLTVV.

The rearrangement joins TRBV30 to TRBJ2-5; 10 bases are shared with TRBD1. Per germline, CDR1 GTSNPN and CDR2 SVGIG (reference sequence). The CDR3 runs to 14 residues. V lost 0 bases to trimming and J lost 7 bases; unmatched junction nucleotides: 5. The CDR3 DNA follows: TGTGCCTGGAGTGTACTAGGACAGGGGGGGACCCAGTACTTC. Its protein is CAWSVLGQGGTQYF. The whole variable domain, remainder taken from reference TRBV30 and TRBJ2-5, is SQTIHQWPATLVQPVGSPLSLECTVEGTSNPNLYWYRQAAGRGLQLLFYSVGIGQISSEVPQNLSASRPQDRQFILSSKKLLLSDSGFYLCAWSVLGQGGTQYFGPGTRLLVL.

The V call is TRBV11-2, the J call TRBJ1-4; D is unclear. There are 13 residues in the CDR3. Per the germline V gene, CDR1 is SGHAT and CDR2 is FQNNGV. Trimming removed 8 bases at V and 8 bases at J, with 15 bases between. The CDR3 loop reads CASGLHGREKLFF. The CDR3 DNA sequence: TGTGCCAGCGGACTGCATGGGAGGGAAAAACTGTTTTTT.

This chain links TRBV2 with TRBJ2-1; 7 bases align to TRBD1. The V and J ends lost 6 bases and 0 bases, in that order; junction bases with no gene match: 8. In germline, CDR1 is SNHLY, CDR2 FYNNEI. CDR3 length: 16 residues. The CDR3 reads CASSPEGTASYNEQFF. In DNA form, the CDR3 reads TGTGCCAGCAGCCCCGAGGGGACAGCCTCCTACAATGAGCAGTTCTTC.

In its sample, this clone was seen many times. The chain joins TRBV4-1 to TRBJ1-6; unclear D gene. The CDR3 contains 17 residues. Germline V lookup: CDR1 MGHRA, CDR2 YSYEKL. The germline V and J ends were trimmed by 5 bases and 2 bases, with 16 bases remaining between them. The CDR3 protein is CASSNPLRRAYNSPLHF. CDR3 DNA sequence: TGCGCCAGCAGCAATCCTTTGCGGAGGGCCTATAATTCACCCCTCCACTTT.

The chain uses TRBV11-2 and TRBJ1-1; D not certain. V was trimmed by 5 bases and J by 4 bases, leaving 11 bases between them. Germline V CDR1 and CDR2: SGHAT, FQNNGV. There are 13 residues in the CDR3. CDR3 residues: CASSRLPGTEAFF. As DNA, the CDR3 is TGTGCCAGCAGCCGACTCCCTGGCACTGAAGCTTTCTTT.

The chain uses TRBV4-1 and TRBJ2-7; possibly TRBD2 for D (6 bases). V was clipped by 3 bases and J by 5 bases, with 20 bases between them. The germline CDR1 and CDR2 sequences are MGHRA and YSYEKL. The CDR3 runs 16 residues. The CDR3 nucleotides are TGCGCCAGCAGCCAGACGTCGGGACTCCACCGGGACGAGCAGTACTTC. Its translation is CASSQTSGLHRDEQYF.

The chain has TRBV7-6 and TRBJ1-5, with TRBD1 matching 9 bases. The CDR3 length is 16 residues. J gave up 6 bases and V 4 bases, and 10 bases lay outside the gene matches. CDR1 SGHVS and CDR2 FNYEAQ come from the germline V gene. The CDR3 DNA is TGTGCCAGCAGCTCCGAGCCGGGACAGGGAAGTCAGCCCCAGCATTTT. Protein: CASSSEPGQGSQPQHF.

The chain couples TRBV11-2 to TRBJ2-3; the match to TRBD1 covers 7 bases. The CDR3 totals 15 residues. Germline values: CDR1 SGHAT, CDR2 FQNNGV. V was clipped by 1 base and J by 0 bases; unmatched bases: 1. CDR3 sequence reads: CASSLVGQSTDTQYF. The CDR3 region has the DNA TGTGCCAGCAGCTTAGTGGGACAGAGCACAGATACGCAGTATTTT.

The V gene is TRBV6-2 or TRBV6-3, the J gene TRBJ2-2, with 9 bases that match TRBD2. Trimming at V came to 0 bases and at J to 1 base, leaving 3 bases not matched to a gene. The germline CDR1 and CDR2 sequences are MNHEY and SVGEGT. This CDR3 region has 17 residues. The CDR3 sequence is CASSYSRLAVNTGELFF. As DNA, the CDR3 is TGTGCCAGCAGTTACTCCCGACTAGCGGTGAACACCGGGGAGCTGTTTTTT.

The V gene is TRBV18, the J gene TRBJ2-5; 8 bases are shared with TRBD2. This CDR3 contains 16 residues. J gave up 0 bases and V 3 bases, and 6 bases lay outside the gene matches. CDR1 is KGHSH and CDR2 is LQKENI in the germline V gene. The CDR3 DNA reads TGTGCCAGCTCACCGCTTCCTAGCGGGCACCAAGAGACCCAGTACTTC. It yields the protein CASSPLPSGHQETQYF.

The chain has TRBV11-2 and TRBJ2-1; TRBD2 aligns across 8 bases. Germline CDR1 is SGHAT and CDR2 is FQNNGV. V trimming: 5 bases; J trimming: 0 bases; junction bases outside the gene matches: 9. The CDR3 sequence is 17 residues long. The CDR3 DNA follows: TGTGCCAGCAGCAAAGGGTTTAGCGGGATCTCCTACAATGAGCAGTTCTTC. Protein product: CASSKGFSGISYNEQFF. The variable domain in full, with the rest retrieved from reference TRBV11-2 and TRBJ2-1, is EAGVAQSPRYKIIEKRQSVAFWCNPISGHATLYWYQQILGQGPKLLIQFQNNGVVDDSQLPKDRFSAERLKGVDSTLKIQPAKLEDSAVYLCASSKGFSGISYNEQFFGPGTRLTVL.

For the CDR3, the DNA is TGTGCCAGCAGCTTAGCGATTTCGGGGGTAGCCCGAGAGCAGTTCTTC. This gives the protein CASSLAISGVAREQFF. The rearrangement uses TRBV11-2 and TRBJ2-1; a weak D match, TRBD2 (6 bases). CDR3 length: 16 residues. From germline, CDR1 is SGHAT and CDR2 FQNNGV. V was pared by 1 base and J by 10 bases, with 20 bases between. Full variable domain (missing parts from reference TRBV11-2 and TRBJ2-1): EAGVAQSPRYKIIEKRQSVAFWCNPISGHATLYWYQQILGQGPKLLIQFQNNGVVDDSQLPKDRFSAERLKGVDSTLKIQPAKLEDSAVYLCASSLAISGVAREQFFGPGTRLTVL.

In this sample, this clone turned up once. The CDR3 spells CASSPVPGGDGYTF. CDR3 nucleotides: TGTGCCAGCAGTCCCGTCCCAGGGGGTGATGGCTACACCTTC. This chain connects TRBV27 to TRBJ1-2, with 7 bases identical to TRBD1. V shed 5 bases, J shed 6 bases, and the junction held 9 bases outside the gene matches. This CDR3 has 14 amino acids. Per germline, CDR1 MNHEY and CDR2 SMNVEV (reference sequence).

The gene calls are TRBV6-1 and TRBJ2-7, with a tentative D call TRBD2 (6 bases). Germline assignment: CDR1 MNHNS and CDR2 SASEGT. V was pared by 7 bases and J by 2 bases, with 15 bases between. The CDR3 has 14 amino acids. CDR3 sequence (DNA): TGTGCCAGCACAGAAACGGGAGTCGCCTACGAGCAGTACTTC. Translating gives CASTETGVAYEQYF.

The chain combines TRBV6-5 with TRBJ1-2; possibly TRBD1 for D (5 bases). The germline V gene has CDR1 MNHEY and CDR2 SVGAGI. The CDR3 length is 14 residues. Trimming shortened V by 0 bases and J by 6 bases, and 11 bases separated the two germline ends. CDR3 region: CASSYSSRGDGYTF. CDR3 DNA sequence: TGTGCCAGCAGTTACTCGAGTAGGGGTGATGGCTACACCTTC.

On this clone: Other nucleotide sequences in the sample specify the same CDR3. V usage is TRBV7-2 and J usage is TRBJ1-2; 7 bases fit TRBD1. Losses at the gene ends were 0 bases for V and 8 bases for J; bases not matched to a gene: 6. This CDR3 comprises 14 residues. In germline, CDR1 is SGHTA, CDR2 FQGNSA. The CDR3 reads CASSLAGGAGGYTF. The CDR3 DNA reads as TGTGCCAGCAGCTTAGCAGGGGGCGCGGGGGGCTACACCTTC.